This T cell receptor (beta chain) was sequenced in a study of metastatic and nonmetastatic thyroid tumors. Looking at the study overall: Across blood and tumor or nodule tissue, repertoires from malignant and benign thyroid patients were compared with one another.

Trimming removed 6 bases at V and 4 bases at J, with 16 bases between. From germline, CDR1 is MNHNS and CDR2 SASEGT. This CDR3 spans 15 amino acids. Study-wide results and limits: Malignant tumors reportedly showed significantly higher TCR beta diversity than benign nodules in both blood and tumor.

Authors' processing steps: CDR3 was compared across clinicopathological groups, and the resulting differences were used to build a distant-metastasis classifier for papillary thyroid cancer. TCRdb re-called the PCR reads through MiXCR. The V and J calls follow TCRdb's processing rather than the paper's. The sample shows 15,000 to 19,000 clones, 3.7% of them seen only once. Patients had received no treatment of any kind before thyroid surgery. Comment on this clone: Antigen specificity is unknown.

The TCR originated in a female donor with papillary thyroid cancer or a benign thyroid nodule (not recorded which). Some clones in this sample may be carry-over from other donors' samples. The rearrangement links TRBV6-1 to TRBJ2-1; tentative D call: TRBD1 (6 bases). The source material was tumor tissue. The CDR3: CASSDGQGGYNEQFF. The CDR3 DNA reads as TGTGCCAGCAGCGATGGACAAGGGGGATACAATGAGCAGTTCTTC.